The clone carrying this T cell receptor beta chain showed up just once. The junction and the germline gene differ at one end; a read error may be behind it. These data originate in a study of blood T cells in healthy people across ages. The CDR3 length is 13 residues. Looked up from germline, CDR1 is SGHTA and CDR2 is FQGNSA. A J-beta primer mix and a sample-barcoded 5' primer were used in a second PCR of about 6 to 12 cycles. TCRdb re-derived calls from the 5' RACE reads in MiXCR, one entry per CDR3 protein. Of over 950,000 distinct CDR3 sequences listed, around two fifths were seen once; the top ten hold about 12%.

J is TRBJ1-1 and V is TRBV7-2; no reliable D call. The receptor was derived from a man aged 18 to 30 in good health. The sample comprised blood. The CDR3 region has the DNA TGTGCCAGCAACTTAGAGGCCCACACTGAAGCTTTCTTT. It is translated as CASNLEAHTEAFF.